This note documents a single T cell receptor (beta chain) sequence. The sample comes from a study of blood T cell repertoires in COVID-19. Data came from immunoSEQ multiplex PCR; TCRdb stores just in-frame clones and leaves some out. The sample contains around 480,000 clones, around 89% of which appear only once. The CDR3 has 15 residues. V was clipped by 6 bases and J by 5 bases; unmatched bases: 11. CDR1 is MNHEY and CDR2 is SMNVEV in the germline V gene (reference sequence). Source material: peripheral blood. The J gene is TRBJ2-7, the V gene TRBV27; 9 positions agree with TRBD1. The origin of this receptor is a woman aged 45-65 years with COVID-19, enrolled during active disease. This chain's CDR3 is CASRLQDRGTHEQYF. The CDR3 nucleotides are TGTGCCAGCAGACTTCAGGACAGGGGTACGCACGAGCAGTACTTC.